The clone carrying this T cell receptor (beta chain) was seen repeatedly, ten times or more. This sample is drawn from a study of blood T cell repertoires in COVID-19. Per the germline V gene, CDR1 is MNHEY and CDR2 is SMNVEV (reference sequence). Trimming removed 2 bases from V and 7 bases from J; junction bases left unmatched: 5. The CDR3 spans 15 residues. TCRdb's copy holds only in-frame clones and misses some; the assay was immunoSEQ multiplex PCR. The top ten hold 3% to 4.5% of the sample, which has roughly 240,000 clones, roughly 85% seen once. The source of this sequence is a woman aged 40-49 years who had been exposed to COVID-19. The V and J genes are TRBV27 and TRBJ1-4, with 9 bases aligning to TRBD1. The sample was PBMCs or T cells enriched from blood (not recorded which). CDR3 in amino acids: CASSLGQGHGEKLFF. The CDR3 coding sequence is TGTGCCAGCAGTTTAGGACAGGGGCACGGTGAAAAACTGTTTTTT.